The 27 T cell receptor beta chains given below trace back to one sample, sequenced in a study of T-cell reconstitution after alpha-beta-depleted transplantation in children. Using unique molecular identifiers, the investigators prepared the TCRbeta library. TCRdb analysed the PCR reads with MiXCR anew, one entry per CDR3 protein. This table has about half a million distinct CDR3 sequences, around 12% appearing once. Sample: PBMCs from the stem cell graft donor, taken from the stem cell graft. The receptors were sampled from a human donor who donated a stem cell graft to a child with combined immunodeficiency.

There are a few counts of this clonotype. The rearrangement links TRBV7-9 to TRBJ2-1, with 10 nucleotides matching TRBD2. J lost 6 bases, V lost 5 bases, and 4 bases had no gene match. There are 14 residues in the CDR3. Germline CDR1 and CDR2: SEHNR and FQNEAQ (reference sequence). The CDR3 protein is CASSPGLAPNEQFF. The CDR3 DNA follows: TGTGCCAGCAGCCCGGGACTAGCGCCCAATGAGCAGTTCTTC.

This clonotype was counted only a few times. The chain is built from TRBV15 and TRBJ2-5; D is unresolved. Germline-derived CDR1 and CDR2 are LNHNV and YYDKDF (reference sequence). The CDR3 loop spans 15 amino acids. The ends were cut back, 2 bases at V and 2 bases at J, with 12 bases in the middle. CDR3 DNA: TGTGCCACCAGCAGAATATATGACGGACAAGAGACCCAGTACTTC. Protein: CATSRIYDGQETQYF. The full variable domain, rest sourced from reference TRBV15 and TRBJ2-5, is DAMVIQNPRYQVTQFGKPVTLSCSQTLNHNVMYWYQQKSSQAPKLLFHYYDKDFNNEADTPDNFQSRRPNTSFCFLDIRSPGLGDTAMYLCATSRIYDGQETQYFGPGTRLLVL.

In this sample, this clonotype turned up a few times. This sequence joins TRBV6-2 or TRBV6-3 and TRBJ1-6; D perhaps matches TRBD1 (6 bases). V was clipped by 2 bases and J by 4 bases, with 33 bases between them. Germline V gene lookup returns CDR1 MNHEY and CDR2 SVGEGT. The CDR3 runs to 23 residues. Here the CDR3 reads CASSYREGIPGQRHGGYNSPLHF. CDR3 nucleotides: TGTGCCAGCAGTTACCGCGAGGGGATACCGGGACAACGGCACGGGGGGTATAATTCACCCCTCCACTTT.

This clonotype was observed a few times. The chain combines TRBV28 with TRBJ2-5, with D maybe TRBD2 (5 bases). This CDR3 has 15 residues. Trimming took 8 bases from V and 6 from J, leaving 22 bases between them. Germline V gene data show CDR1 as MDHEN and CDR2 as SYDVKM. The CDR3 here is CASGLPGKLEKTQYF. The CDR3 DNA is TGTGCCAGCGGTCTTCCGGGGAAACTAGAGAAGACCCAGTACTTC. Variable domain in full (rest from reference TRBV28 and TRBJ2-5): DVKVTQSSRYLVKRTGEKVFLECVQDMDHENMFWYRQDPGLGLRLIYFSYDVKMKEKGDIPEGYSVSREKKERFSLILESASTNQTSMYLCASGLPGKLEKTQYFGPGTRLLVL.

This clonotype has more than one count but fewer than ten. The chain uses TRBV15 and TRBJ1-4; a weak D match, TRBD1 (6 bases). In germline, CDR1 is LNHNV, CDR2 YYDKDF (reference sequence). With 0 bases removed from V and 13 bases from J, the gap between germline ends came to 21 bases. This CDR3 has 16 residues. CDR3 in amino acids: CATSRDLQGTSYRLFF. DNA for the CDR3: TGTGCCACCAGCAGAGATCTTCAGGGGACCAGTTATCGACTGTTTTTT.

This clonotype was seen many times. This chain joins TRBV5-1 and TRBJ2-5; D may be TRBD1 or TRBD2 (6 bases each). The CDR3 has 15 amino acids. In germline, CDR1 is SGHRS, CDR2 YFSETQ. V was pared by 4 bases and J by 4 bases, with 17 bases between. The CDR3 region has the DNA TGCGCCAGCAGCCCCCAGCGTGAGGGGGGAGAGACCCAGTACTTC. Protein sequence: CASSPQREGGETQYF.

This clonotype was observed at least ten times. V gene TRBV5-1 combines with J gene TRBJ2-3; possibly TRBD1 or TRBD2 for D (6 bases each). V lost 7 bases to trimming and J lost 1 base, with 16 bases between them. Germline lookup yields CDR1 SGHRS and CDR2 YFSETQ. This CDR3 is 15 amino acids long. As DNA, the CDR3 is TGCGCCAGCGGCACCAAGGGGGAGGGCACAGATACGCAGTATTTT. Protein: CASGTKGEGTDTQYF.

This clonotype was seen more than once but under ten times. The chain recombines TRBV5-5 with TRBJ2-5; 9 positions agree with TRBD1. Germline CDR1 SGHKS, CDR2 YYEKEE (reference sequence). Trimming cost V 4 bases and J 5 bases; bases outside gene matches: 9. The CDR3 has 15 residues. Here the CDR3 reads CASSRVRDRVETQYF. The CDR3 coding sequence is TGTGCCAGCAGCCGCGTTCGGGACAGGGTGGAGACCCAGTACTTC.

This clonotype is a singleton in its sample. This chain links TRBV6-2 or TRBV6-3 with TRBJ2-3, with D possibly matching TRBD2 (6 bases). The germline gives CDR1 MNHEY, CDR2 SVGEGT. V dropped 0 bases and J dropped 2 bases, with 9 bases sitting between them. The CDR3 is 15 residues long. The CDR3 DNA follows: TGTGCCAGCAGTTACTCAGGACTAACCACAGATACGCAGTATTTT. This encodes CASSYSGLTTDTQYF.

V is TRBV20-1 and J is TRBJ1-2; D is unclear. The CDR3 is 10 amino acids. With 5 bases removed from V and 7 bases from J, the gap between germline ends came to 8 bases. Germline V gene data show CDR1 as DFQATT and CDR2 as SNEGSKA (reference sequence). The CDR3 protein is CSAWEGGYTF. CDR3 bases: TGCAGTGCTTGGGAGGGTGGCTACACCTTC.

This clonotype was counted between two and nine times. The V call is TRBV10-3, the J call TRBJ2-5; D remains unclear. CDR1 is ENHRY, CDR2 SYGVKD, per germline. The CDR3 has 11 residues. V lost 10 bases and J lost 6, with 12 bases in between. The CDR3 coding sequence is TGTGCCACCGCGGCTGAGAAGACCCAGTACTTC. It yields the protein CATAAEKTQYF.

In DNA, the CDR3 is TGTGCCAGCTCACCACTCCTAGCGGGAGAGACCCAGTACTTC. As protein: CASSPLLAGETQYF. The rearrangement uses TRBV18 and TRBJ2-5; TRBD2 agrees at 8 bases. J lost 4 bases, V lost 1 base, and 2 bases had no gene match. The length of the CDR3 is 14 residues. Germline-derived CDR1 and CDR2 are KGHSH and LQKENI.

The chain combines TRBV12-3 or TRBV12-4 with TRBJ1-2; the D gene is possibly TRBD1 (5 bases). The CDR3 is made up of 16 amino acids. Deletions cut 1 base from V and 3 bases from J, with 15 bases between. CDR3 sequence reads: CASSLVGGWVDYGYTF. The CDR3 bases are TGTGCCAGCAGTTTAGTCGGGGGATGGGTCGACTATGGCTACACCTTC.

This clonotype was seen repeatedly, ten times or more. V and J are TRBV12-3 or TRBV12-4 and TRBJ1-3; the D gene is possibly TRBD1 (6 bases). The CDR3 loop spans 15 amino acids. Deletions cut 6 bases from V and 2 bases from J, with 14 bases between. CDR3 DNA sequence: TGTGCCAGCAGCGACACAGGGAACGCTGGAAACACCATATATTTT. It yields the protein CASSDTGNAGNTIYF.

This clonotype was detected many times. The J gene is TRBJ2-1, the V gene TRBV6-1; D may be TRBD2 (5 bases). Germline V lookup: CDR1 MNHNS, CDR2 SASEGT. The CDR3 contains 15 residues. V was trimmed by 6 bases and J by 4 bases, leaving 16 bases between them. CDR3 protein: CASSSTGLRYNEQFF. DNA of the CDR3: TGTGCCAGCAGCAGCACGGGGTTAAGATACAATGAGCAGTTCTTC.

This clonotype was observed a few times. The rearrangement joins TRBV12-3 or TRBV12-4 to TRBJ2-3; possible D gene TRBD2, 6 bases. CDR3 length: 15 amino acids. Trimming left V 6 bases short and J 2 bases short, with 15 bases between. The CDR3 loop reads CASRIGEVDTDTQYF. DNA of the CDR3: TGTGCCAGCAGGATCGGGGAGGTGGACACAGATACGCAGTATTTT.

This clonotype came up a few times. The rearrangement links TRBV5-8 to TRBJ1-1, with 7 nucleotides matching TRBD1. The junction had 4 bases not matched to a gene; V was cut back by 0 bases and J by 5 bases. Germline values: CDR1 SGHTS, CDR2 YDEGEE. This CDR3 has 14 amino acids. The CDR3 here is CASSLAGTETEAFF. CDR3 in DNA: TGTGCCAGCAGCTTGGCCGGGACAGAGACTGAAGCTTTCTTT.

The chain has TRBV28 and TRBJ2-7; 8 nucleotides agree with TRBD2. The CDR3 loop spans 15 amino acids. Germline lookup yields CDR1 MDHEN and CDR2 SYDVKM. J lost 2 bases, V lost 2 bases, and 5 bases had no gene match. The CDR3 DNA reads TGTGCCAGCAGTTTAGGACGGGAGGGCCCCTACGAGCAGTACTTC. It codes for CASSLGREGPYEQYF.

This clonotype was detected ten times or more. The gene calls are TRBV10-3 and TRBJ1-1, with TRBD1 matching over 7 bases. This CDR3 has 12 amino acids. Germline loops: CDR1 ENHRY, CDR2 SYGVKD. V lost 8 bases, J lost 2 bases, and 2 bases stayed unmatched. This CDR3 reads CAIGDSNTEAFF. The CDR3 DNA follows: TGTGCCATCGGGGACAGTAACACTGAAGCTTTCTTT.

This clonotype appeared many times. The chain has TRBV2 and TRBJ2-1; 12 bases match TRBD2. CDR3 length: 15 amino acids. V was clipped by 4 bases and J by 7 bases; unmatched bases: 5. From germline, CDR1 is SNHLY and CDR2 FYNNEI. The CDR3 sequence: CASSGLAGVENEQFF. The CDR3, as DNA: TGTGCCAGCAGTGGACTAGCGGGAGTTGAGAATGAGCAGTTCTTC. Full variable domain (outside the CDR3, taken from reference TRBV2 and TRBJ2-1): EPEVTQTPSHQVTQMGQEVILRCVPISNHLYFYWYRQILGQKVEFLVSFYNNEISEKSEIFDDQFSVERPDGSNFTLKIRSTKLEDSAMYFCASSGLAGVENEQFFGPGTRLTVL.

The chain has TRBV9 and TRBJ2-1, with 11 bases that match TRBD2. The V gene's germline CDR1 is SGDLS and CDR2 YYNGEE. This CDR3 has 13 amino acids. Germline trimming cut 7 bases from V and 8 bases from J; bases unmatched to any gene: 5. In nucleotides, the CDR3 is TGTGCCAGCGGACTAGCGGGTCTCGATGAGCAGTTCTTC. It translates to CASGLAGLDEQFF.

This chain links TRBV7-2 with TRBJ2-7; TRBD1 agrees at 9 bases. V gave up 6 bases and J gave up 5 bases; unmatched junction bases: 8. The CDR3 is 14 amino acids. The V gene's germline CDR1 is SGHTA and CDR2 FQGNSA. The DNA for the CDR3 is TGTGCCAGCAGTCCCGGGACAGGGAGGAACGAGCAGTACTTC. Amino acids: CASSPGTGRNEQYF.

V is TRBV2 and J is TRBJ2-7; 8 bases map to TRBD2. V dropped 5 bases and J dropped 2; count of bases not matched to a gene: 2. Germline loops: CDR1 SNHLY, CDR2 FYNNEI. The CDR3 runs to 13 residues. The CDR3 bases are TGTGCCAGCAGTACTAGCGGAGCCTACGAGCAGTACTTC. Translated, it gives CASSTSGAYEQYF.

In this sample, this clonotype turned up a few times. V usage is TRBV27 and J usage is TRBJ2-3, with 8 bases aligning to TRBD2. After removal of 5 bases from V and 3 bases from J, the junction contained 7 bases not matched to a gene. Germline V gene data show CDR1 as MNHEY and CDR2 as SMNVEV (reference sequence). This CDR3 has 15 amino acids. CDR3 nucleotide sequence: TGTGCCAGCAGTCCGGGACTAGTTAGGACAGATACGCAGTATTTT. Translation gives CASSPGLVRTDTQYF.

This clonotype was detected ten times or more. The rearrangement joins TRBV11-2 to TRBJ2-7, with D perhaps TRBD2 (6 bases). The germline CDR1 and CDR2 sequences are SGHAT and FQNNGV. The CDR3 is made up of 13 amino acids. The germline V and J ends were trimmed by 5 bases and 4 bases, with 12 bases remaining between them. The CDR3 sequence: CASSRAGGYEQYF. The CDR3 bases are TGTGCCAGCAGCCGGGCCGGAGGGTACGAGCAGTACTTC.

This clonotype was counted ten times or more. The V gene is TRBV2, the J gene TRBJ2-1; D gene unclear. Germline lookup yields CDR1 SNHLY and CDR2 FYNNEI. V was shortened by 0 bases and J by 6 bases, with 3 bases between the two germline ends. The CDR3 is 12 amino acids. CDR3 residues: CASSEASNEQFF. The CDR3 DNA sequence: TGTGCCAGCAGTGAAGCTAGCAATGAGCAGTTCTTC.

This clonotype showed up just a few times. CDR3 loop: CASSLVLAAGTGELFF. The DNA for the CDR3 is TGTGCCAGCAGCTTGGTACTAGCGGCGGGGACCGGGGAGCTGTTTTTT. The V gene is TRBV7-8, the J gene TRBJ2-2; TRBD2 matches 8 bases. Germline lookup yields CDR1 SGHVS and CDR2 FQNEAQ. Trimming removed 3 bases from V and 5 bases from J; junction bases left unmatched: 8. CDR3 length: 16 amino acids.